This entry lists 17 T cell receptor beta chains sequenced from one sample in a study of blood T cell repertoires in COVID-19 (dated by TCRdb to 2020 to 2021). Library preparation used the immunoSEQ multiplex PCR assay. TCRdb retrieved this table from immuneACCESS and kept in-frame rearrangements only. Not all clones are present; in checked studies, unresolved V genes account for under half, and no reason is known for the remainder. The table for this sample lists about 440,000 clones; around 88% of them were counted only once. The ten largest clonotypes hold approximately 12% of the sample. Sequenced material: peripheral blood. These receptors were taken from a woman in her fifties or sixties with COVID-19, enrolled during active disease.

J is TRBJ1-2 and V is TRBV30; tentatively, D is TRBD1 (6 bases). Looked up from germline, CDR1 is GTSNPN and CDR2 is SVGIG (reference sequence). The CDR3 extends over 12 amino acids. Trimming took 3 bases from V and 3 from J, leaving 8 bases between them. The CDR3 DNA reads as TGTGCCTGGAGACAGGGACACTATGGCTACACCTTC. Its protein is CAWRQGHYGYTF.

J is TRBJ1-4 and V is TRBV6-1, with TRBD1 identical over 12 bases. From germline, CDR1 is MNHNS and CDR2 SASEGT. The length of the CDR3 is 17 residues. Losses at the gene ends were 4 bases for V and 4 bases for J; bases not matched to a gene: 7. The CDR3 loop reads CASSGGQGARGNEKLFF. The CDR3 region has the DNA TGTGCCAGCAGTGGGGGACAGGGGGCGCGGGGTAATGAAAAACTGTTTTTT.

The J gene is TRBJ1-1, the V gene TRBV2; D remains unclear. Germline V gene data show CDR1 as SNHLY and CDR2 as FYNNEI. CDR3 size: 12 residues. Trimming cost V 4 bases and J 5 bases, with 8 bases left between them. The CDR3 is CASSVHQTEAFF. In DNA, the CDR3 is TGTGCCAGCAGTGTGCACCAGACTGAAGCTTTCTTT.

This chain connects TRBV19 to TRBJ2-5, with D perhaps matching TRBD1 (5 bases). Per germline, CDR1 LNHDA and CDR2 SQIVND (reference sequence). Trimming removed 1 base at V and 2 bases at J, with 11 bases between. The CDR3 runs to 15 residues. The CDR3 nucleotides are TGTGCCAGTAGTATAGCCGCTGCAGGGCAAGAGACCCAGTACTTC. Encoded protein: CASSIAAAGQETQYF.

The chain employs TRBV28 and TRBJ2-7; a weak D match, TRBD1 (5 bases). CDR3 length: 14 amino acids. The V gene's germline CDR1 is MDHEN and CDR2 SYDVKM. Between the trimmed V and J ends, which lost 2 bases and 7 bases, there was a span of 15 bases. The CDR3 region is CASSLPRVVGEQYF. The CDR3 DNA sequence: TGTGCCAGCAGTTTACCCAGGGTAGTCGGGGAGCAGTACTTC.

V and J are TRBV18 and TRBJ2-7, with D possibly TRBD2 on 6 matching bases. The CDR3 extends over 15 amino acids. V lost 2 bases to trimming and J lost 2 bases, with 13 bases between them. CDR1 and CDR2 (germline): KGHSH, LQKENI. The CDR3 is CASSPGAGRTYEQYF. The CDR3 DNA is TGTGCCAGCTCACCAGGCGCGGGGCGAACCTACGAGCAGTACTTC.

The chain has TRBV10-1 and TRBJ1-1, with D perhaps matching TRBD1 (6 bases). Germline CDR1 reads WNHNN; CDR2 reads SYGVQD (reference sequence). Trimming cost V 4 bases and J 1 base, with 19 bases left between them. The CDR3 runs 17 residues. CDR3 in amino acids: CASSGSHLGQRNTEAFF. The DNA for the CDR3 is TGCGCCAGCAGTGGTTCCCACCTAGGACAGAGGAACACTGAAGCTTTCTTT.

This chain uses TRBV5-1 with TRBJ2-2; TRBD1 is a possible D gene (7 bases). V lost 7 bases and J lost 3, with 16 bases in between. From germline, CDR1 is SGHRS and CDR2 YFSETQ. This CDR3 has 15 amino acids. CDR3 coding DNA: TGCGCCAGCTGGAGGGGGCGGGGAGACACCGGGGAGCTGTTTTTT. The encoded protein is CASWRGRGDTGELFF.

The genes are TRBV18 and TRBJ2-4, with D possibly being TRBD2 (6 bases). Germline V gene lookup returns CDR1 KGHSH and CDR2 LQKENI. This CDR3 comprises 15 residues. The V end lost 4 bases, the J end lost 8 bases, and 18 bases lay between the germline ends. The CDR3 sequence: CASSRLRTGDDIQYF. DNA for the CDR3: TGTGCCAGCTCACGCCTAAGGACGGGAGATGACATTCAGTACTTC.

The V and J genes are TRBV11-2 and TRBJ1-2; perhaps TRBD1 as D (5 bases). CDR3 size: 16 residues. Looked up from germline, CDR1 is SGHAT and CDR2 is FQNNGV. V was clipped by 1 base and J by 2 bases, with 14 bases between them. The CDR3 is CASSLVGQGSNYGYTF. For the CDR3, the DNA is TGTGCCAGCAGCTTAGTGGGGCAGGGTAGCAACTATGGCTACACCTTC.

The chain couples TRBV6-5 to TRBJ1-4; possible D gene TRBD1, 5 bases. V was pared by 4 bases and J by 5 bases, with 14 bases between. This CDR3 has 15 residues. The germline V gene has CDR1 MNHEY and CDR2 SVGAGI. The CDR3 sequence is CASSWGTLRNEKLFF. The CDR3 bases are TGTGCCAGCAGTTGGGGGACTCTCCGGAATGAAAAACTGTTTTTT.

The V call is TRBV4-1, the J call TRBJ2-1, with a possible D match to TRBD2 (6 bases). The CDR3 has 14 amino acids. Germline lookup yields CDR1 MGHRA and CDR2 YSYEKL. Trimming cost V 7 bases and J 3 bases, with 13 bases left between them. The CDR3 reads CASNLGGDYNEQFF. Here the CDR3 DNA reads TGCGCCAGCAACCTTGGAGGGGACTACAATGAGCAGTTCTTC.

The chain employs TRBV6-5 and TRBJ1-5; the D gene is possibly TRBD1 (5 bases). Germline CDR1 MNHEY, CDR2 SVGAGI. The CDR3 loop spans 16 amino acids. V lost 3 bases and J lost 4, with 16 bases in between. CDR3 bases: TGTGCCAGCAGTTATTCGGCAGGGTTATTGAATCAGCCCCAGCATTTT. Protein: CASSYSAGLLNQPQHF.

On this clone: One junction end does not reproduce the germline sequence, and a read error may be involved. The CDR3 DNA reads TGTGCCAGTAGCCCTGACACGATTAATCAACCCCAGCATTTT. Its translation is CASSPDTINQPQHF. The chain employs TRBV19 and TRBJ1-5; no clear D. CDR1 is LNHDA, CDR2 SQIVND, per germline (reference sequence). CDR3 length: 14 amino acids.

On this clone itself: Relative to the germline gene, one junction end is altered; a read error may explain this. This rearrangement joins TRBV15 to TRBJ1-1, with 7 bases that match TRBD1. Germline V gene sequence: CDR1 LNHNV, CDR2 YYDKDF (reference sequence). The CDR3 totals 13 residues. The CDR3 sequence is CATCRGGEAEAFF. CDR3 nucleotide sequence: TGTGCCACCTGCAGGGGGGGAGAAGCTGAAGCTTTCTTT.

V is TRBV11-3 and J is TRBJ2-7; TRBD1 might be the D (6 bases). The V and J ends lost 1 base and 3 bases respectively, with 13 bases between them. Germline CDR1 SGHNT, CDR2 YENEEA. The CDR3 spans 15 residues. CDR3 amino acids: CASSLGAGAGYEQYF. DNA of the CDR3: TGTGCCAGCAGCTTAGGAGCAGGGGCAGGCTACGAGCAGTACTTC.

The rearrangement links TRBV9 to TRBJ2-1; 7 positions match TRBD2. The CDR3 is 19 amino acids. Trimming at V came to 1 base and at J to 0 bases, leaving 13 bases not matched to a gene. CDR1 is SGDLS, CDR2 YYNGEE, per germline. The CDR3 region has the DNA TGTGCCAGCAGCGTAAGGCATTCCAGGACTAGAATCTCCTACAATGAGCAGTTCTTC. This codes for CASSVRHSRTRISYNEQFF.